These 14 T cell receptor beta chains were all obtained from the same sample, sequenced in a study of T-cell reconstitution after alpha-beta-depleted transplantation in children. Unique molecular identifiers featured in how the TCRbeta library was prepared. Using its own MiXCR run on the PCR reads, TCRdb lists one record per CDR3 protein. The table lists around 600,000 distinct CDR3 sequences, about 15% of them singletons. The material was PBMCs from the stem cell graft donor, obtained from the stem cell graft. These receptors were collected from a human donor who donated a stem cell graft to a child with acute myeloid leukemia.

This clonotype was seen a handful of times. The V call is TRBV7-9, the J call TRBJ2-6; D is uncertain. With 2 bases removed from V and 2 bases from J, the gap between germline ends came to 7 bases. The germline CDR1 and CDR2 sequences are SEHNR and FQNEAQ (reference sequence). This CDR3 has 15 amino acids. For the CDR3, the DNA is TGTGCCAGCAGCTTAAGTCAGGCTGGGGCCAACGTCCTGACTTTC. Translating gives CASSLSQAGANVLTF.

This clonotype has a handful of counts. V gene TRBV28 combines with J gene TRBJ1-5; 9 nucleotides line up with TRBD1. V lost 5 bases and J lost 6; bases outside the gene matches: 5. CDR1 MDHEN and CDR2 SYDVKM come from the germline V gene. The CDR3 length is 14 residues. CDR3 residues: CASSPRTGVQPQHF. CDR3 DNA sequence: TGTGCCAGCAGTCCGCGGACAGGGGTTCAGCCCCAGCATTTT.

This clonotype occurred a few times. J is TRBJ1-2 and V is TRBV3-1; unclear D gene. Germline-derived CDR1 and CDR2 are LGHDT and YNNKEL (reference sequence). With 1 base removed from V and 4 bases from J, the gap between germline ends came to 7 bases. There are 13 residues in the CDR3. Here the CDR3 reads CASSQGSLYGYTF. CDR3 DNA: TGTGCCAGCAGCCAAGGCAGTCTCTATGGCTACACCTTC.

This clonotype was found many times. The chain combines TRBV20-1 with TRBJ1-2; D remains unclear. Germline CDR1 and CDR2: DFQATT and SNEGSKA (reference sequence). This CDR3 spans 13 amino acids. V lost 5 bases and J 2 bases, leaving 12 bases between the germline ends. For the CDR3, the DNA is TGCAGTGCTTACCCCGAACGGAACTATGGCTACACCTTC. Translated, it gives CSAYPERNYGYTF.

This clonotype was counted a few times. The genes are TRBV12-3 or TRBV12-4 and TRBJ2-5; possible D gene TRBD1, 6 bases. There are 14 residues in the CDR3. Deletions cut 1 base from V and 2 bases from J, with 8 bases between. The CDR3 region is CASSLVGQQETQYF. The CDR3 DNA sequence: TGTGCCAGCAGTTTAGTCGGACAGCAAGAGACCCAGTACTTC.

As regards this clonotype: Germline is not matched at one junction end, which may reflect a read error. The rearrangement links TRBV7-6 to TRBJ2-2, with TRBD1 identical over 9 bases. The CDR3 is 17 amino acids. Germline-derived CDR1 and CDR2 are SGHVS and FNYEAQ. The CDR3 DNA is TGTGCCAGCAGCCCGCCGAGGGACAGGGCGAACACCGGGGTGCTGTTTTTT. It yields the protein CASSPPRDRANTGVLFF.

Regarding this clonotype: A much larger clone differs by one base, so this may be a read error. The CDR3 coding sequence is TGCAGCGCTGGGACAGGGCCAAAAGAGACCCAGTACTTC. Its translation: CSAGTGPKETQYF. The chain carries TRBV29-1 and TRBJ2-5; 9 bases are shared with TRBD1. The CDR3 runs to 13 residues. V shed 7 bases and J 3 bases; nucleotides not matched to a gene: 6. The germline V gene encodes CDR1 SQVTM and CDR2 ANQGSEA.

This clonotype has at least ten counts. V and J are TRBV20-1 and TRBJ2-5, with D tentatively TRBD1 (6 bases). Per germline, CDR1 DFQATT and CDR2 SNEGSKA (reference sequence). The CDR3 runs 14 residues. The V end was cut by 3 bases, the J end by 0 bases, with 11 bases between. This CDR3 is CSASKGGYQETQYF. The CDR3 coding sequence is TGCAGTGCTAGTAAAGGGGGATACCAAGAGACCCAGTACTTC.

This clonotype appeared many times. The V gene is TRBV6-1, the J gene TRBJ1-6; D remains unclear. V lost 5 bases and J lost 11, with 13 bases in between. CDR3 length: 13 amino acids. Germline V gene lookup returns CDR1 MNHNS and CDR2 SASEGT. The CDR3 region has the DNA TGTGCCAGCAGTACAGAACGAGGGACACCCCTCCACTTT. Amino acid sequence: CASSTERGTPLHF.

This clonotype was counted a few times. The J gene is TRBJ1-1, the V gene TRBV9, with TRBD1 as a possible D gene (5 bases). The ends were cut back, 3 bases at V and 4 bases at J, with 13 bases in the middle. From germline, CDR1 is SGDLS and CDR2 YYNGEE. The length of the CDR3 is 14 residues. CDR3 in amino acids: CASSGQPGGTEAFF. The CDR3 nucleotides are TGTGCCAGCAGCGGACAGCCAGGAGGCACTGAAGCTTTCTTT.

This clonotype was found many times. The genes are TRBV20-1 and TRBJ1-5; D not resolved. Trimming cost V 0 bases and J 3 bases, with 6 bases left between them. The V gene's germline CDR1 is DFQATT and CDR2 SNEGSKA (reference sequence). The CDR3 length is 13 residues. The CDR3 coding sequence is TGCAGTGCTAGAGATAGGAACAATCAGCCCCAGCATTTT. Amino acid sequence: CSARDRNNQPQHF.

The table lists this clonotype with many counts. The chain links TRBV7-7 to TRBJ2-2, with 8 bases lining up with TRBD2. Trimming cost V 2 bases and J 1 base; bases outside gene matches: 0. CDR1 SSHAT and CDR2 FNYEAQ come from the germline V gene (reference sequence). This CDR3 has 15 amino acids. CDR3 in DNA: TGTGCCAGCAGCTTAAGCGGGGGGAACACCGGGGAGCTGTTTTTT. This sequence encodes CASSLSGGNTGELFF.

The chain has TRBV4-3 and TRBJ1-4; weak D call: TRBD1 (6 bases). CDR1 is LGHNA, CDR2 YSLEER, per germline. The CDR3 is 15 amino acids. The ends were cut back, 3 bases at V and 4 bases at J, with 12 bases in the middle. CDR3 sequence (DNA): TGCGCCAGCAGCCATGGGCGGACAGTTAATGAAAAACTGTTTTTT. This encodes CASSHGRTVNEKLFF.

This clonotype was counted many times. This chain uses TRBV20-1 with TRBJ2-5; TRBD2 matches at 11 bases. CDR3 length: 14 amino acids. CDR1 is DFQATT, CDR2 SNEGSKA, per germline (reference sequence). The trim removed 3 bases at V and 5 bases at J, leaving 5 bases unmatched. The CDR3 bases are TGCAGTGCTAGCTTACTAGCGGGGGTGGAGACCCAGTACTTC. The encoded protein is CSASLLAGVETQYF.